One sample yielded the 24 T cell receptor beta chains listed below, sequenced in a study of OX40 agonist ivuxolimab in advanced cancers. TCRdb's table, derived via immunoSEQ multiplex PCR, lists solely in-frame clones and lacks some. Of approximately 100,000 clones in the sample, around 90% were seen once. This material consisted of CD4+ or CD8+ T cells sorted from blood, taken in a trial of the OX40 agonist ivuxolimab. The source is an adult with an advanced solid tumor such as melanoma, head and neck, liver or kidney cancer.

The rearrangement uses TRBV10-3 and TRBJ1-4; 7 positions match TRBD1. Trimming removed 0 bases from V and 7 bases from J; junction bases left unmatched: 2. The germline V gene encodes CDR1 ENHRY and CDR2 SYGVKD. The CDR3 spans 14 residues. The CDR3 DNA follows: TGTGCCATCAGTGAGTCGACAGGGATTGAAAAACTGTTTTTT. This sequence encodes CAISESTGIEKLFF.

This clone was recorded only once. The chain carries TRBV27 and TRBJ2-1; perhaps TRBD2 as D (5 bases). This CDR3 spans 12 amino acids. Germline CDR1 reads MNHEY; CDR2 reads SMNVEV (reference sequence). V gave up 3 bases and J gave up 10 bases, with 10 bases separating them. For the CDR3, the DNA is TGTGCCAGCAGTTTTGTGGGGAGAGAGCAGTTCTTC. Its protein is CASSFVGREQFF.

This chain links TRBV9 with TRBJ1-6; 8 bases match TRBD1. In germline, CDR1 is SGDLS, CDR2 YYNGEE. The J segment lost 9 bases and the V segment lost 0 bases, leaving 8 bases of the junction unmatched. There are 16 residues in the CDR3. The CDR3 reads CASSVGRQGASSPLHF. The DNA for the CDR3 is TGTGCCAGCAGCGTAGGTAGGCAGGGGGCTTCTTCACCCCTCCACTTT. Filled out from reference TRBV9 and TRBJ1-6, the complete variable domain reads DSGVTQTPKHLITATGQRVTLRCSPRSGDLSVYWYQQSLDQGLQFLIQYYNGEERAKGNILERFSAQQFPDLHSELNLSSLELGDSALYFCASSVGRQGASSPLHFGNGTRLTVT.

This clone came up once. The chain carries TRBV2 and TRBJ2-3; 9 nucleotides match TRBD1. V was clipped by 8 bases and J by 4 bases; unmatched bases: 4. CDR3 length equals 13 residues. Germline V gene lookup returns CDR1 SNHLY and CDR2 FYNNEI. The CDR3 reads CASRTGEADTQYF. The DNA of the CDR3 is TGTGCCAGCCGGACAGGGGAAGCAGATACGCAGTATTTT.

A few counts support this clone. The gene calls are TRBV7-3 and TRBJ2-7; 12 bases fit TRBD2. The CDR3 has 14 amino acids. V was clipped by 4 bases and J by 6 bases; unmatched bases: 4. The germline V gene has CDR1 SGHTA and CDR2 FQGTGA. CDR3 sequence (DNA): TGTGCCAGCAGCTCCGGACTAGCGGGGAGCGAGCAGTACTTC. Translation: CASSSGLAGSEQYF.

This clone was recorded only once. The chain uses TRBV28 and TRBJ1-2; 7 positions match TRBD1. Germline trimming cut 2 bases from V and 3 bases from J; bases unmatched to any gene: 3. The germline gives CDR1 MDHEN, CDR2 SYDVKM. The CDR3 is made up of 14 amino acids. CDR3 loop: CASSLGTAYYGYTF. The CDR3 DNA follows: TGTGCCAGCAGTTTAGGGACAGCCTACTATGGCTACACCTTC.

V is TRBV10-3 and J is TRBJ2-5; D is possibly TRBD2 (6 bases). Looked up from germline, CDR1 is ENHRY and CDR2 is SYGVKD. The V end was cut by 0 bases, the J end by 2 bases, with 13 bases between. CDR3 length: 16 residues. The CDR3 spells CAISESPGGPQETQYF. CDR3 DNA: TGTGCCATCAGTGAGTCGCCCGGGGGACCACAAGAGACCCAGTACTTC.

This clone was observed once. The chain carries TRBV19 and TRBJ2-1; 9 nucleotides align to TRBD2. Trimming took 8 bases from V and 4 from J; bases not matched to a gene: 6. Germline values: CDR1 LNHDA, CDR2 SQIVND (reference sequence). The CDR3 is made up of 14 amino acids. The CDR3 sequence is CASSPGLAYNEQFF. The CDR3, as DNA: TGTGCCAGTTCGCCGGGACTAGCTTACAATGAGCAGTTCTTC.

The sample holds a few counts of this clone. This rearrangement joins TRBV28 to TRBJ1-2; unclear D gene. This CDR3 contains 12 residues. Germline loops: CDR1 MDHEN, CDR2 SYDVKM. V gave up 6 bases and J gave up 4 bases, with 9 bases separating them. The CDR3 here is CASSQSTYGYTF. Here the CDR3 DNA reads TGTGCCAGCAGCCAAAGCACCTATGGCTACACCTTC.

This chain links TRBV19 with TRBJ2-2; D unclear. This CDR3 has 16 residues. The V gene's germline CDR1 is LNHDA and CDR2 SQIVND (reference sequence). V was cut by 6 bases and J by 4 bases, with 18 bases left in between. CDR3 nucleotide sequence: TGTGCCAGTAGACCTCCGAGAGATAGAATCACCGGGGAGCTGTTTTTT. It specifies CASRPPRDRITGELFF.

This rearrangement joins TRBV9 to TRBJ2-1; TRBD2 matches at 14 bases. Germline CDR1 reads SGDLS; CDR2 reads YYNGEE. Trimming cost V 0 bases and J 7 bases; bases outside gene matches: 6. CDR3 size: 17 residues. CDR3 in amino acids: CASSVGSGTSGGNEQFF. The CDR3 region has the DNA TGTGCCAGCAGCGTAGGGTCGGGGACTAGCGGGGGTAATGAGCAGTTCTTC. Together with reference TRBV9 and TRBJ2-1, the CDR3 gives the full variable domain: DSGVTQTPKHLITATGQRVTLRCSPRSGDLSVYWYQQSLDQGLQFLIQYYNGEERAKGNILERFSAQQFPDLHSELNLSSLELGDSALYFCASSVGSGTSGGNEQFFGPGTRLTVL.

In DNA form, the CDR3 reads TGCGCCAGCAGCCCGGCCCAATGGAATGAGCAGTTCTTC. Encoded protein: CASSPAQWNEQFF. This sequence joins TRBV10-1 and TRBJ2-1; no reliable D call. V lost 6 bases and J lost 7, with 13 bases in between. The CDR3 totals 13 residues. Germline lookup yields CDR1 WNHNN and CDR2 SYGVQD (reference sequence).

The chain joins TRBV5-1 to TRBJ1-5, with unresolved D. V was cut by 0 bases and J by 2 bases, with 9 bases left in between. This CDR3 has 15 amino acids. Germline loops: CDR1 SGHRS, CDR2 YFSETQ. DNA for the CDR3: TGCGCCAGCAGCTTGGGCCTAGGAGGCAATCAGCCCCAGCATTTT. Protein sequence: CASSLGLGGNQPQHF.

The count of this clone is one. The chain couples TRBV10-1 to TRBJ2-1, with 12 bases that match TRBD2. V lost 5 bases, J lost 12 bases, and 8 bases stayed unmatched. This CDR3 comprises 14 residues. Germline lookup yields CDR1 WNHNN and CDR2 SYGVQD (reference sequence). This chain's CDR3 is CASSPGLAGRGQFF. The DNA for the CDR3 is TGCGCCAGCAGTCCAGGACTAGCGGGGCGGGGGCAGTTCTTC.

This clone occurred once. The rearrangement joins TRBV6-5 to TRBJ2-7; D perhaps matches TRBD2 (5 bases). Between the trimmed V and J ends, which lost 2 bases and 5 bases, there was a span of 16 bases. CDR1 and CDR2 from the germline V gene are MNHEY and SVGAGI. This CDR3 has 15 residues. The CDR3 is CASSYGREQTNEQYF. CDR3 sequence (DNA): TGTGCCAGCAGTTACGGCCGGGAACAGACGAACGAGCAGTACTTC.

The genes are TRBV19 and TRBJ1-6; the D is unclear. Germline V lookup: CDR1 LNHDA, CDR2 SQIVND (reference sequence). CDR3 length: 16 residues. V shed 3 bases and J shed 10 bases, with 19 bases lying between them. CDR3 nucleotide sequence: TGTGCCAGTAGTATCGTCCCGGACGTTAAGGACTCACCCCTCCACTTT. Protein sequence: CASSIVPDVKDSPLHF.

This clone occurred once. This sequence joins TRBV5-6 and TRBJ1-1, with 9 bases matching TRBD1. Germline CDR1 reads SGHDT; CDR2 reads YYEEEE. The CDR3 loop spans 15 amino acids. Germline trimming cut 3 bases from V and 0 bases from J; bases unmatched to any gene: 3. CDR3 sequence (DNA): TGTGCCAGCAGCTGGGGGACAGGGTTGAACACTGAAGCTTTCTTT. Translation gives CASSWGTGLNTEAFF.

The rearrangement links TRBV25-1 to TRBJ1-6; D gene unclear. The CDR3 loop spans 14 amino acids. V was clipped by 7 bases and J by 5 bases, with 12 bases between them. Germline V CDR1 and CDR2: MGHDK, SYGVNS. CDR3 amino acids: CASTREGDNSPLHF. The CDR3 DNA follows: TGTGCCAGCACCCGGGAGGGCGATAATTCACCCCTCCACTTT.

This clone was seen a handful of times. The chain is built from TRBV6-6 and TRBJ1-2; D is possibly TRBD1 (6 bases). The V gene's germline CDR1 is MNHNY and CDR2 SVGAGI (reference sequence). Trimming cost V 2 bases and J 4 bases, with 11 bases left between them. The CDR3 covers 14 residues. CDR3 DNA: TGTGCCAGCAGTTACAGGGGGGTGGCCTATGGCTACACCTTC. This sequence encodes CASSYRGVAYGYTF.

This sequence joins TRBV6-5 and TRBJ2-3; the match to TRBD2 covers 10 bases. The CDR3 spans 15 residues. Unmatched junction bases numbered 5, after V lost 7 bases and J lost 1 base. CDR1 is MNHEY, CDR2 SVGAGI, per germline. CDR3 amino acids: CASNPSGGRTDTQYF. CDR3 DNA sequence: TGTGCCAGCAATCCTAGCGGGGGCCGCACAGATACGCAGTATTTT.

The CDR3 region is CASRDQGGGEQYF. CDR3 sequence (DNA): TGTGCCAGTAGGGATCAAGGGGGAGGCGAGCAGTACTTC. The chain employs TRBV19 and TRBJ2-7; D may correspond to TRBD1 or TRBD2 (6 bases each). The CDR3 sequence is 13 residues long. Per the germline V gene, CDR1 is LNHDA and CDR2 is SQIVND (reference sequence). The V and J ends lost 6 bases and 6 bases respectively, with 15 bases between them.

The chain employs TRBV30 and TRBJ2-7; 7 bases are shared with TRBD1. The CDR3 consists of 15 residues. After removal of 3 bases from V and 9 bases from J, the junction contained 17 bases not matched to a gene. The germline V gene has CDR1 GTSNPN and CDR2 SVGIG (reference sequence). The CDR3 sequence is CAWRTGTEGLSGQYF. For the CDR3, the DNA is TGTGCCTGGAGAACCGGGACAGAAGGCCTTTCCGGGCAGTACTTC.

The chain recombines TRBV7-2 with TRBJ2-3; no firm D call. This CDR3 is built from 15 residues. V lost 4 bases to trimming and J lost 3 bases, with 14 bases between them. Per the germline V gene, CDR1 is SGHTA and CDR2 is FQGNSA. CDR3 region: CASSSPWGATDTQYF. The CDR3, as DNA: TGTGCCAGCAGCTCACCTTGGGGTGCGACAGATACGCAGTATTTT.

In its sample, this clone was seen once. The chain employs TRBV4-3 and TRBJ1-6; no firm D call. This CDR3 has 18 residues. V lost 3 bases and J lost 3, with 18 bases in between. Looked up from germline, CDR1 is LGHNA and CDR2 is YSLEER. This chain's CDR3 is CASSQSFLARNYNSPLHF. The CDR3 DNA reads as TGCGCCAGCAGCCAGTCTTTTTTGGCCAGGAACTATAATTCACCCCTCCACTTT.